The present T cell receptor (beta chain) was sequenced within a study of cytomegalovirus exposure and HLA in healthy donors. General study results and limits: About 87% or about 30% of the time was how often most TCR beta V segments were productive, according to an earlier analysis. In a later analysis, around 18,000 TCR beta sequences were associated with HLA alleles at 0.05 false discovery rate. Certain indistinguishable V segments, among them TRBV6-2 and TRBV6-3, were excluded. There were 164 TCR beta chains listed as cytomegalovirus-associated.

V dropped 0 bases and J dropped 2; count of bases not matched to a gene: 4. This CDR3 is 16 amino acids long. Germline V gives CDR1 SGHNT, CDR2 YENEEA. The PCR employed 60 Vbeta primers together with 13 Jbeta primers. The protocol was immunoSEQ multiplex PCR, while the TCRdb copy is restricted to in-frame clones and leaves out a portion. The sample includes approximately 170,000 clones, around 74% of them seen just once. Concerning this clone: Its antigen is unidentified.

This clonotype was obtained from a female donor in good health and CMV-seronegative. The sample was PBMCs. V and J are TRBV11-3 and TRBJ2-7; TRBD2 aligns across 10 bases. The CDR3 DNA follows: TGTGCCAGCAGCTTAGAAGGGACTAGCGCACCCTACGAGCAGTACTTC. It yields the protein CASSLEGTSAPYEQYF.